Presented here are 24 T cell receptor beta chains from one specimen sequenced in a study of CD8+ T cells in alopecia areata. RNA extraction and reverse transcription yielded cDNA as sequencing template. Assay used: immunoSEQ multiplex PCR; TCRdb lists only in-frame clones, some missing. This table holds 150,000 to 200,000 clones, approximately 70% found once. The starting material was CD8+ T cells sorted from blood, obtained at week 0. These receptors were obtained from a human donor with alopecia areata.

This clone was seen a handful of times. This chain links TRBV5-1 with TRBJ2-7, with a possible D match to TRBD2 (7 bases). Germline values: CDR1 SGHRS, CDR2 YFSETQ. Trimming took off 0 bases at V and 6 bases at J, with 19 bases between the two ends. The CDR3 covers 16 residues. The CDR3 spells CASSLAGGPEFLEQYF. Written as DNA, the CDR3 is TGCGCCAGCAGCTTGGCCGGGGGGCCGGAATTCCTCGAGCAGTACTTC.

V usage is TRBV7-9 and J usage is TRBJ1-4; 7 bases line up with TRBD1. Germline V gene data show CDR1 as SEHNR and CDR2 as FQNEAQ (reference sequence). Trimming at V came to 4 bases and at J to 8 bases, leaving 4 bases not matched to a gene. The CDR3 consists of 13 residues. The CDR3 coding sequence is TGTGCCAGCAGCTCGACAGGGCCAGAAAAACTGTTTTTT. Translation gives CASSSTGPEKLFF.

The chain uses TRBV9 and TRBJ2-1; D remains ambiguous. The ends were cut back, 6 bases at V and 7 bases at J, with 11 bases in the middle. The CDR3 consists of 12 residues. The germline CDR1 and CDR2 sequences are SGDLS and YYNGEE. The CDR3 region is CASTGPLNEQFF. CDR3 DNA sequence: TGTGCCAGCACAGGCCCGCTAAATGAGCAGTTCTTC.

The chain employs TRBV6-6 and TRBJ1-5; D gene uncertain. The V end lost 5 bases, the J end lost 4 bases, and 12 bases lay between the germline ends. This CDR3 is built from 14 residues. The V gene's germline CDR1 is MNHNY and CDR2 SVGAGI (reference sequence). In nucleotides, the CDR3 is TGTGCCAGCAGTCGTACAAAGAAGAATCAGCCCCAGCATTTT. It translates to CASSRTKKNQPQHF.

This rearrangement joins TRBV30 to TRBJ2-5; 10 nucleotides agree with TRBD2. The CDR3 contains 14 residues. With V trimmed by 3 bases and J by 5 bases, 6 bases remained unmatched. Germline CDR1 is GTSNPN and CDR2 is SVGIG (reference sequence). The CDR3 loop is CAWRSGGAVETQYF. DNA of the CDR3: TGTGCCTGGAGGAGCGGGGGGGCGGTTGAGACCCAGTACTTC.

The J gene is TRBJ1-1, the V gene TRBV5-1; no firm D call. The CDR3 is made up of 14 amino acids. The ends were cut back, 2 bases at V and 0 bases at J, with 8 bases in the middle. Germline V gives CDR1 SGHRS, CDR2 YFSETQ. The CDR3 region is CASSFHGVNTEAFF. The CDR3 DNA reads TGCGCCAGCAGCTTCCACGGGGTGAACACTGAAGCTTTCTTT.

There are a few counts of this clone. The chain couples TRBV5-1 to TRBJ2-3; 13 bases line up with TRBD2. The germline V gene encodes CDR1 SGHRS and CDR2 YFSETQ. V gave up 3 bases and J gave up 0 bases; unmatched junction bases: 7. The CDR3 has 18 residues. The CDR3 DNA is TGCGCCAGCAGCTACTGGGAGGGACTAGCGGGGAGCACAGATACGCAGTATTTT. The encoded protein is CASSYWEGLAGSTDTQYF.

The CDR3 DNA reads TGTGCCAGCAGCCCTGGTGGGACTAGCGGGGGGGATCGGTTCTTC. As protein: CASSPGGTSGGDRFF. The J gene is TRBJ2-1, the V gene TRBV7-2; the match to TRBD2 covers 16 bases. CDR3 length: 15 residues. V gave up 5 bases and J gave up 15 bases; unmatched junction bases: 10. CDR1 is SGHTA and CDR2 is FQGNSA in the germline V gene. The full variable domain, with the rest looked up from reference TRBV7-2 and TRBJ2-1, is GAGVSQSPSNKVTEKGKDVELRCDPISGHTALYWYRQSLGQGLEFLIYFQGNSAPDKSGLPSDRFSAERTGGSVSTLTIQRTQQEDSAVYLCASSPGGTSGGDRFFGPGTRLTVL.

The CDR3 here is CASSPPTKGLNTGELFF. As DNA, the CDR3 is TGTGCCAGCAGTCCACCAACCAAGGGACTTAACACCGGGGAGCTGTTTTTT. The genes are TRBV27 and TRBJ2-2, with D tentatively TRBD2 (6 bases). This CDR3 has 17 amino acids. V was trimmed by 5 bases and J by 2 bases, leaving 18 bases between them. CDR1 is MNHEY, CDR2 SMNVEV, per germline (reference sequence).

The rearrangement links TRBV23-1 to TRBJ1-5, with a tentative D call TRBD1 (6 bases). TRBV23-1 is noted as an ORF with a role that remains uncertain. CDR3 length equals 14 residues. The V end lost 7 bases, the J end lost 4 bases, and 14 bases lay between the germline ends. CDR3 protein: CASKLGQLNQPQHF. The DNA of the CDR3 is TGCGCCAGCAAACTTGGACAGCTTAATCAGCCCCAGCATTTT.

This chain links TRBV5-6 with TRBJ1-1; D remains unclear. The CDR3 contains 16 residues. Germline CDR1 reads SGHDT; CDR2 reads YYEEEE. V lost 1 base and J 0 bases, leaving 13 bases between the germline ends. The DNA for the CDR3 is TGTGCCAGCAGCTTGATCGGACGGATCATGAACACTGAAGCTTTCTTT. Translation gives CASSLIGRIMNTEAFF.

This chain's CDR3 is CASSYSLQGGDTQYF. CDR3 bases: TGTGCCAGCAGTTACTCGCTACAGGGAGGCGATACGCAGTATTTT. This chain links TRBV6-5 with TRBJ2-3; either TRBD1 or TRBD2 may fit D (6 bases each). CDR1 MNHEY and CDR2 SVGAGI come from the germline V gene. The V end was cut by 0 bases, the J end by 6 bases, with 13 bases between. This CDR3 is built from 15 residues.

The chain combines TRBV10-2 with TRBJ2-7; 10 nucleotides align to TRBD2. V shed 4 bases and J 4 bases; nucleotides not matched to a gene: 10. The CDR3 is made up of 16 amino acids. CDR1 and CDR2 (germline): WSHSY, SAAADI. The CDR3 DNA is TGCGCCAGCAGTGGGTCTGTACTAGCGGGGCCTTACGAGCAGTACTTC. Residues: CASSGSVLAGPYEQYF.

The rearrangement joins TRBV27 to TRBJ2-5; D gene uncertain. Germline CDR1 reads MNHEY; CDR2 reads SMNVEV (reference sequence). The CDR3 length is 15 residues. V lost 5 bases, J lost 0 bases, and 13 bases lay in between. The CDR3 sequence: CASSDRRANQETQYF. DNA for the CDR3: TGTGCCAGCAGTGACCGCCGTGCCAACCAAGAGACCCAGTACTTC.

This chain connects TRBV11-1 to TRBJ1-2; D remains ambiguous. The CDR3 runs 15 residues. CDR1 and CDR2 from the germline V gene are SGHAT and FQDESV (reference sequence). V was clipped by 0 bases and J by 3 bases, with 11 bases between them. The CDR3 sequence is CASSLALTVHYGYTF. CDR3 in DNA: TGTGCCAGCAGCTTAGCGCTGACCGTACACTATGGCTACACCTTC.

This clone was counted between two and nine times. The gene calls are TRBV7-9 and TRBJ2-3; D uncertain. CDR1 SEHNR and CDR2 FQNEAQ come from the germline V gene (reference sequence). The CDR3 is made up of 14 amino acids. The V end was cut by 5 bases, the J end by 4 bases, with 13 bases between. CDR3 amino acids: CASSPRLGPDTQYF. CDR3 nucleotide sequence: TGTGCCAGCAGCCCTCGGCTAGGACCAGATACGCAGTATTTT.

V gene TRBV29-1 combines with J gene TRBJ2-2; no clear D gene. Germline V gene data show CDR1 as SQVTM and CDR2 as ANQGSEA. The germline V and J ends were trimmed by 6 bases and 3 bases, with 11 bases remaining between them. The CDR3 consists of 13 residues. The CDR3 reads CSVPYVDTGELFF. The CDR3 nucleotides read TGCAGCGTCCCATATGTGGACACCGGGGAGCTGTTTTTT.

This clone was found a few times. The rearrangement uses TRBV27 and TRBJ2-4; D uncertain. The V and J ends lost 4 bases and 1 base respectively, with 14 bases between them. Germline loops: CDR1 MNHEY, CDR2 SMNVEV (reference sequence). This CDR3 has 16 amino acids. DNA for the CDR3: TGTGCCAGCAGTTCCATGTGGGGTGGGGCCAAAAACATTCAGTACTTC. This sequence encodes CASSSMWGGAKNIQYF.

The rearrangement links TRBV6-1 to TRBJ1-1; D uncertain. The CDR3 spans 14 residues. V was shortened by 5 bases and J by 1 base, with 11 bases between the two germline ends. The germline CDR1 and CDR2 sequences are MNHNS and SASEGT. The CDR3 sequence is CASSRTAENTEAFF. The DNA for the CDR3 is TGTGCCAGCAGTCGAACGGCAGAGAACACTGAAGCTTTCTTT.

To note about this clone: Other nucleotide sequences in the sample specify the same CDR3. The CDR3 sequence: CAWSVSQNYGYTF. In nucleotides, the CDR3 is TGTGCCTGGAGTGTCTCTCAAAACTATGGCTACACCTTC. The V and J genes are TRBV30 and TRBJ1-2, with unresolved D. CDR1 is GTSNPN, CDR2 SVGIG, per germline (reference sequence). Trimming cost V 0 bases and J 2 bases, with 7 bases left between them. The CDR3 has 13 residues.

The chain combines TRBV30 with TRBJ1-6; no clear D. The V gene lost 0 bases and the J gene lost 6 bases, with 9 bases spanning the gap. Germline V lookup: CDR1 GTSNPN, CDR2 SVGIG (reference sequence). The CDR3 covers 14 residues. CDR3 in amino acids: CAWSVVRVNSPLHF. The CDR3 nucleotides are TGTGCCTGGAGTGTCGTCAGAGTTAATTCACCCCTCCACTTT. The full variable domain, completed using reference TRBV30 and TRBJ1-6, is SQTIHQWPATLVQPVGSPLSLECTVEGTSNPNLYWYRQAAGRGLQLLFYSVGIGQISSEVPQNLSASRPQDRQFILSSKKLLLSDSGFYLCAWSVVRVNSPLHFGNGTRLTVT.

Points on this clone: Other DNA sequences in the sample encode the same CDR3. This chain connects TRBV29-1 to TRBJ2-2; no clear D gene. The V and J ends lost 0 bases and 0 bases respectively, with 8 bases between them. In germline, CDR1 is SQVTM, CDR2 ANQGSEA. The CDR3 extends over 15 amino acids. CDR3 in amino acids: CSVEDGTANTGELFF. The DNA for the CDR3 is TGCAGCGTTGAAGATGGAACGGCGAACACCGGGGAGCTGTTTTTT.

V gene TRBV7-8 combines with J gene TRBJ2-7; no clear D. The CDR3 has 14 amino acids. The germline V gene has CDR1 SGHVS and CDR2 FQNEAQ. Between the trimmed V and J ends, which lost 1 base and 6 bases, there was a span of 13 bases. CDR3 nucleotides: TGTGCCAGCAGCTTAGGTGGGCCCGCCGCCGAGCAGTACTTC. Protein product: CASSLGGPAAEQYF.

This clone appeared a single time. The chain combines TRBV7-9 with TRBJ1-2; no clear D gene. This CDR3 contains 12 residues. Germline CDR1 reads SEHNR; CDR2 reads FQNEAQ (reference sequence). V lost 6 bases to trimming and J lost 8 bases, with 13 bases between them. DNA for the CDR3: TGTGCCAGCAGTAAAGGCGGGAGCGGCTACACCTTC. This translates into CASSKGGSGYTF.